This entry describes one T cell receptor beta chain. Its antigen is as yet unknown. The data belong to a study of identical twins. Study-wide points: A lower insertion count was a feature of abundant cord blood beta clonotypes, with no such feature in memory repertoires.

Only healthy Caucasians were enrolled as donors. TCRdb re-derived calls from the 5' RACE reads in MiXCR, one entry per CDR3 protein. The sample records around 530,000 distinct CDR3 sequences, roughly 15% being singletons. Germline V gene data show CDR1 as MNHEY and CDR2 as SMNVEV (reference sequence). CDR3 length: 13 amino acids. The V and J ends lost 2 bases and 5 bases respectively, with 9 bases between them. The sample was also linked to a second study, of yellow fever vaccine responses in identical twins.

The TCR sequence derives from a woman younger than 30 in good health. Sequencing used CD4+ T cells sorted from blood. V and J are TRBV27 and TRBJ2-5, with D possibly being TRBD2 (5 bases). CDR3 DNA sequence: TGTGCCAGCAGTTTACGGGGTTCGGAGACCCAGTACTTC. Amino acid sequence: CASSLRGSETQYF.